This T cell receptor beta chain came from a study of cytomegalovirus exposure and HLA in healthy donors. The donors were part of the roughly 130-subject validation cohort, which stood apart from the roughly 700-subject first cohort. Germline V gene lookup returns CDR1 LNHDA and CDR2 SQIVND (reference sequence). The CDR3 is 13 amino acids. Trimming pared 3 bases from V and 2 bases from J, leaving 6 bases between. TCRdb's table, derived via immunoSEQ multiplex PCR, lists solely in-frame clones and lacks some. The profile shows 55,000 to 70,000 clones, almost 95% of them singletons. The chain couples TRBV19 to TRBJ2-3, with D possibly being TRBD2 (5 bases). The sequence was obtained from a man aged 18-30 years in good health and CMV-seropositive. The sequenced sample consisted of PBMCs. This CDR3 reads CASSIGLTDTQYF. In nucleotides, the CDR3 is TGTGCCAGTAGTATTGGACTCACAGATACGCAGTATTTT.